Reported below is one T cell receptor beta chain. These data come from a study of beta chain features in type 1 diabetes. Expressed TCRB transcripts got sequenced, as all isolated RNA was reverse transcribed. Profiled with immunoSEQ multiplex PCR; TCRdb holds only in-frame clones, not every one. The sample has more than 150,000 clones; around 10% are singletons. Sequencing used central memory CD4+ T cells from blood. This TCR derives from a man between 18 and 29 years old in good health.

CDR3 protein: CASSNTDAVREQHF. The CDR3 DNA reads as TGTGCCAGCAGCAATACCGACGCCGTGCGGGAGCAGCATTTT. The J gene is TRBJ1-5, the V gene TRBV28; D is ambiguous. Trimming stripped 6 bases from V and 13 bases from J, with 22 bases between. CDR3 length: 14 amino acids. Germline-derived CDR1 and CDR2 are MDHEN and SYDVKM.